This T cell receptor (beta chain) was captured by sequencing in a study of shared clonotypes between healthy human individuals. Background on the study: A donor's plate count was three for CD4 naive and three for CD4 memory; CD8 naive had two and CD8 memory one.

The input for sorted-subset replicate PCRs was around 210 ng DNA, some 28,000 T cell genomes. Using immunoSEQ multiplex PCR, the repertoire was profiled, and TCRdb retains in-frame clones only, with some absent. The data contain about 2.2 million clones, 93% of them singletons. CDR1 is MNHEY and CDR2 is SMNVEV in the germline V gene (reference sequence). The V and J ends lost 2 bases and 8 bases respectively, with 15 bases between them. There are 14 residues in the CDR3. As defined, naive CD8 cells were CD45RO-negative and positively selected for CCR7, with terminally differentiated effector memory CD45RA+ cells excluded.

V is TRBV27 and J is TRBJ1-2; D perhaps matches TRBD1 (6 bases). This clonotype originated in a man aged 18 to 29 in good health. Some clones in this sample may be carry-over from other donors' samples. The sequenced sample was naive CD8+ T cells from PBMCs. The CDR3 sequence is CASSLLQGSEGYTF. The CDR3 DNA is TGTGCCAGCAGTTTACTACAGGGCTCGGAAGGCTACACCTTC.